The 8 T cell receptor beta chains reported below all come from one sample, sequenced in a study of T cells in localized non-small cell lung cancer. Method: immunoSEQ multiplex PCR; TCRdb's copy keeps in-frame clones and lacks some. The sample lists more than 35,000 clones; more than 80% were seen once. The sample consisted of peripheral blood, taken before any cancer treatment. The receptors stem from a female donor of 60 years or more with stage I lung adenocarcinoma.

This chain uses TRBV29-1 with TRBJ1-4; TRBD1 matches 8 bases. J gave up 3 bases and V 4 bases, and 16 bases lay outside the gene matches. The CDR3 spans 18 residues. The germline CDR1 and CDR2 sequences are SQVTM and ANQGSEA. The CDR3 DNA reads as TGCAGCGTTGTCCCCTGGCAGGGGGCTGTAGGGCCTAATGAAAAACTGTTTTTT. Its translation: CSVVPWQGAVGPNEKLFF.

The rearrangement joins TRBV2 to TRBJ2-1, with 12 bases matching TRBD2. The J segment lost 8 bases and the V segment lost 0 bases, leaving 5 bases of the junction unmatched. The CDR3 covers 16 residues. Germline loops: CDR1 SNHLY, CDR2 FYNNEI. CDR3 sequence (DNA): TGTGCCAGCAGTGAAGCCCAGAGACTAGCGGGGGATGAGCAGTTCTTC. It translates to CASSEAQRLAGDEQFF.

The rearrangement links TRBV5-6 to TRBJ2-7; 13 bases are shared with TRBD2. The CDR3 length is 16 residues. The junction had 10 bases not matched to a gene; V was cut back by 4 bases and J by 6 bases. CDR1 is SGHDT and CDR2 is YYEEEE in the germline V gene. CDR3 region: CASSPATGLAGAEQYF. The CDR3 region has the DNA TGTGCCAGCAGCCCCGCAACCGGACTAGCGGGGGCCGAGCAGTACTTC.

The J gene is TRBJ2-3, the V gene TRBV7-9; unclear D gene. V shed 5 bases and J shed 0 bases, with 15 bases lying between them. The CDR3 has 16 amino acids. CDR1 and CDR2 from the germline V gene are SEHNR and FQNEAQ (reference sequence). CDR3: CASSARPGGSTDTQYF. The DNA of the CDR3 is TGTGCCAGCAGCGCCCGTCCTGGTGGGAGCACAGATACGCAGTATTTT.

This chain connects TRBV10-2 to TRBJ2-3; 7 bases line up with TRBD2. V lost 5 bases, J lost 6 bases, and 8 bases stayed unmatched. The germline V gene has CDR1 WSHSY and CDR2 SAAADI. The length of the CDR3 is 14 residues. The CDR3 protein is CASSRGGGSDTQYF. Written as DNA, the CDR3 is TGCGCCAGCAGTCGGGGCGGGGGATCGGATACGCAGTATTTT.

The gene calls are TRBV6-6 and TRBJ1-5; D remains unclear. This CDR3 contains 14 residues. CDR1 is MNHNY and CDR2 is SVGAGI in the germline V gene (reference sequence). Deletions cut 6 bases from V and 7 bases from J, with 16 bases between. The CDR3 is CASSPRPVTQPQHF. CDR3 nucleotide sequence: TGTGCCAGCAGCCCCAGGCCTGTGACGCAGCCCCAGCATTTT.

The rearrangement joins TRBV19 to TRBJ1-4; no clear D. CDR3 length: 10 residues. Germline CDR1 LNHDA, CDR2 SQIVND (reference sequence). Trimming cost V 9 bases and J 6 bases, with 5 bases left between them. CDR3 sequence reads: CASGDEKLFF. In DNA form, the CDR3 reads TGTGCCAGCGGGGATGAAAAACTGTTTTTT.

V usage is TRBV5-1 and J usage is TRBJ2-2; D unclear. The CDR3 runs 16 residues. V dropped 4 bases and J dropped 3 bases, with 16 bases sitting between them. Germline V gene lookup returns CDR1 SGHRS and CDR2 YFSETQ. The CDR3, as DNA: TGCGCCAGCAGCAGGGCACAATATACGGACACCGGGGAGCTGTTTTTT. It encodes CASSRAQYTDTGELFF. Variable domain in full (rest from reference TRBV5-1 and TRBJ2-2): KAGVTQTPRYLIKTRGQQVTLSCSPISGHRSVSWYQQTPGQGLQFLFEYFSETQRNKGNFPGRFSGRQFSNSRSEMNVSTLELGDSALYLCASSRAQYTDTGELFFGEGSRLTVL.